This TCR beta chain came from a study of response to subunit inactivated influenza vaccine (dated by TCRdb to the late 2010s). At the level of the whole study: The study used deep quantitative T cell receptor repertoire profiling to track responses to a trivalent subunit inactivated influenza vaccine.

Sample time point, as interpreted from the label and publication: 45 to 50 days after influenza vaccine administration. The library came from RT-PCR. This sample was sequenced with an Illumina HiSeq 2500. TCRdb took the public reads, trimmed them with fastp at Q25, ran MiXCR for clone calling and kept in-frame beta chains. Rows with a matching CDR3 protein are joined into one entry that keeps the most common DNA and genes. The sample table records about 500,000 distinct CDR3 sequences; 10% to 15% of these occur just once. The top ten clonotypes cover roughly 14% of the sample. Overall study outcomes, separate from this receptor: The authors suggested that each seasonal influenza vaccination may recruit only a limited number of new T cells.

This clonotype was detected a few times. What antigen it recognizes has not been identified. No per-base quality is available; no much larger clone lies one base away. V trim: 1 base; J trim: 6 bases; unmatched bases: 7. The CDR3 sequence holds 16 residues, the cysteine and phenylalanine included. Kept here is only the CDR3 DNA, which spans 48 bases and is read in frame from base 1. The CDR1 and CDR2 encoded by the germline V gene (reference sequence) are DFQATT and SNEGSKA. The sequences come from PBMCs from blood, collected more than 35 days after vaccination. The receptor was isolated from a man aged 45-65 years who received an inactivated influenza vaccine. Donor details come from another sample of the same person, matched by shared clones. This chain joins TRBV20-1 to TRBJ2-1; 12 junctional bases match TRBD2. The CDR3 is CSARGLAGVVLNEQFF. In nucleotide form, the sequence is TGCAGTGCTAGAGGACTAGCGGGAGTTGTTCTCAATGAGCAGTTCTTC.